Listed here are 2 T cell receptor beta chains from one sample, sequenced in a study of T-cell memory formation after mild COVID-19. TCRdb recomputed calls from the 5' RACE reads with MiXCR, one row per CDR3 protein. The data hold 470,000 or so distinct CDR3 sequences, with roughly 18% observed a single time. What was sequenced was PBMCs or a T cell subset sorted from them (not recorded which). Every receptor here comes from an adult woman who had mild COVID-19 (a few samples of this study predate the infection). Cell type and time point are not known.

This clonotype turned up a few times. The rearrangement links TRBV29-1 to TRBJ2-6; D assignment may be TRBD1 or TRBD2 (5 bases each). Per germline, CDR1 SQVTM and CDR2 ANQGSEA. V lost 3 bases to trimming and J lost 0 bases, with 15 bases between them. The CDR3 loop spans 17 amino acids. The CDR3, as DNA: TGCAGCGTTGACGGGAACAGGTTTTACTCTGGGGCCAACGTCCTGACTTTC. Its translation: CSVDGNRFYSGANVLTF. Full variable domain (rest looked up from reference TRBV29-1 and TRBJ2-6): SAVISQKPSRDICQRGTSLTIQCQVDSQVTMMFWYRQQPGQSLTLIATANQGSEATYESGFVIDKFPISRPNLTFSTLTVSNMSPEDSSIYLCSVDGNRFYSGANVLTFGAGSRLTVL.

This clonotype was seen a handful of times. The chain employs TRBV5-1 and TRBJ1-2; possible D gene TRBD1, 5 bases. V was cut by 0 bases and J by 6 bases, with 15 bases left in between. CDR1 is SGHRS, CDR2 YFSETQ, per germline. The CDR3 is 15 amino acids. DNA for the CDR3: TGCGCCAGCAGCTTGGTTCCAGGGACGGGGGATGGCTACACCTTC. Translation: CASSLVPGTGDGYTF.